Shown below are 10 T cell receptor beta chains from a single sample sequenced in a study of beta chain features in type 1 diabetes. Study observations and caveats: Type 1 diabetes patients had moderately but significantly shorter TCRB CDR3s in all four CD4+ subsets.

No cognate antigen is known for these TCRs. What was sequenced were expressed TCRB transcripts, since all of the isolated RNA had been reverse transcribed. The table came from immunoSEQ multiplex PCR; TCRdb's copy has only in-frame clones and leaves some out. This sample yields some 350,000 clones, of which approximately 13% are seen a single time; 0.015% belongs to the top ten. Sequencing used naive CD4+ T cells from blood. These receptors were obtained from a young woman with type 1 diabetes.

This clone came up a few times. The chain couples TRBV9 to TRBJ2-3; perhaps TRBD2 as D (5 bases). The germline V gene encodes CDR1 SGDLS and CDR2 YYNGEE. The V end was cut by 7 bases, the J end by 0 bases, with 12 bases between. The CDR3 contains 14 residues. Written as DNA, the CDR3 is TGTGCCAGCGGTGGGCGGACTAGCACAGATACGCAGTATTTT. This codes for CASGGRTSTDTQYF. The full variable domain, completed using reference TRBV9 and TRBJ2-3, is DSGVTQTPKHLITATGQRVTLRCSPRSGDLSVYWYQQSLDQGLQFLIQYYNGEERAKGNILERFSAQQFPDLHSELNLSSLELGDSALYFCASGGRTSTDTQYFGPGTRLTVL.

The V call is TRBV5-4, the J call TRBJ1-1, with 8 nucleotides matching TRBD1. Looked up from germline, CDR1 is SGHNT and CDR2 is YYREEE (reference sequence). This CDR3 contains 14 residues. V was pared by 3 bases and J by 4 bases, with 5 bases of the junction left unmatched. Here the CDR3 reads CASSSTGGGTEAFF. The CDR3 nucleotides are TGTGCCAGCAGCTCAACAGGGGGGGGCACTGAAGCTTTCTTT.

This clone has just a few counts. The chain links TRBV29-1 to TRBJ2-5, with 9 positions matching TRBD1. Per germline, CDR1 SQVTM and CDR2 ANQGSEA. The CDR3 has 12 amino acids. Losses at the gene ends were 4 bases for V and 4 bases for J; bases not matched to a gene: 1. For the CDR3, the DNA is TGCAGCGTTGGGGGACAGGGAGAGACCCAGTACTTC. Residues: CSVGGQGETQYF.

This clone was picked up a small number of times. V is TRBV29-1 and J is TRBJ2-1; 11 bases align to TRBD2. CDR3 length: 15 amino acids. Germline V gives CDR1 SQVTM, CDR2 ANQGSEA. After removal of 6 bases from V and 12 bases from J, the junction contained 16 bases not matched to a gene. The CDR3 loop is CSVTRLAGRPGVQFF. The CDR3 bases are TGCAGCGTGACAAGACTAGCGGGAAGGCCGGGAGTGCAGTTCTTC.

The CDR3 DNA reads TGTGCCAGCAGCTTTTCCTCGGGCAGGGGCACAGATACGCAGTATTTT. Residues: CASSFSSGRGTDTQYF. V and J are TRBV11-3 and TRBJ2-3, with D perhaps matching TRBD1 (5 bases). Germline V gene sequence: CDR1 SGHNT, CDR2 YENEEA. Trimming removed 3 bases at V and 1 base at J, with 14 bases between. The CDR3 consists of 16 residues.

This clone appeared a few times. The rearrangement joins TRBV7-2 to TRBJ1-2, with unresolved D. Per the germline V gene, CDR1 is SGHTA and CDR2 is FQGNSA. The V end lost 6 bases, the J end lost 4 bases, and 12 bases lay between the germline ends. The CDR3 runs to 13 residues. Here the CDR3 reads CASRPSGSYGYTF. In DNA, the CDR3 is TGTGCCAGCAGGCCTAGTGGAAGCTATGGCTACACCTTC.

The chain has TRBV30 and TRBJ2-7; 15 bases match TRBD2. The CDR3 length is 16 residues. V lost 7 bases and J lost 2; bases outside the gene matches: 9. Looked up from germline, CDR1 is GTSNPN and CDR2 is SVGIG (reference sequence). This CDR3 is CALDLGTSGRPYEQYF. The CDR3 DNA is TGTGCCTTGGACCTTGGGACTAGCGGGAGGCCCTACGAGCAGTACTTC.

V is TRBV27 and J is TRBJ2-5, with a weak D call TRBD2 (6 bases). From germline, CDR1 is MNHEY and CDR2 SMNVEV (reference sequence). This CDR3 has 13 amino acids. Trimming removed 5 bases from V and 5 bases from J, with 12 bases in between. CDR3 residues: CASSTGVGETQYF. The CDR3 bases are TGTGCCAGCAGTACGGGGGTCGGGGAGACCCAGTACTTC.

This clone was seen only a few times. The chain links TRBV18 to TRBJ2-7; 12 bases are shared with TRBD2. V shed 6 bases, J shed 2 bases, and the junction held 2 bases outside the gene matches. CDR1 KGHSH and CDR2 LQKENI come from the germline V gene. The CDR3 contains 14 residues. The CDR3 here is CASSRLAGAYEQYV. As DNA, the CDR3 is TGTGCCAGCTCCCGACTAGCGGGAGCCTACGAGCAGTACGTC.

CDR3 sequence: CASSPGSSGANVLTF. The DNA of the CDR3 is TGTGCCAGCTCACCGGGCAGCTCTGGGGCCAACGTCCTGACTTTC. The chain couples TRBV18 to TRBJ2-6; D not resolved. There are 15 residues in the CDR3. Germline CDR1 KGHSH, CDR2 LQKENI. V lost 3 bases and J 0 bases, leaving 6 bases between the germline ends.